Following are 22 T cell receptor beta chains from one sample sequenced in a study of cytomegalovirus exposure and HLA in healthy donors. In the PCR, 60 Vbeta and 13 Jbeta primers were used. Sequenced by immunoSEQ multiplex PCR; TCRdb stores in-frame clones only, minus some. The table shows 150,000 to 200,000 clones, with 82% occurring only once. Material for sequencing was PBMCs. The receptor source for this set is a middle-aged man in good health and CMV-seronegative.

The genes are TRBV5-4 and TRBJ2-7; possibly TRBD1 for D (6 bases). With 0 bases removed from V and 2 bases from J, the gap between germline ends came to 9 bases. Germline values: CDR1 SGHNT, CDR2 YYREEE (reference sequence). The CDR3 runs to 14 residues. The chain's CDR3 is CASSLGTAAYEQYF. The CDR3 DNA sequence: TGTGCCAGCAGCTTGGGGACAGCAGCCTACGAGCAGTACTTC. Combining the CDR3 with reference TRBV5-4 and TRBJ2-7 gives the whole variable domain ETGVTQSPTHLIKTRGQQVTLRCSSQSGHNTVSWYQQALGQGPQFIFQYYREEENGRGNFPPRFSGLQFPNYSSELNVNALELDDSALYLCASSLGTAAYEQYFGPGTRLTVT.

In regard to this clone: Other DNA variants within this sample encode the same CDR3. V usage is TRBV19 and J usage is TRBJ2-1, with 12 bases identical to TRBD2. V dropped 4 bases and J dropped 4; count of bases not matched to a gene: 2. Germline V CDR1 and CDR2: LNHDA, SQIVND (reference sequence). CDR3 length equals 15 residues. The CDR3 is CASSTGLAGYNEQFF. For the CDR3, the DNA is TGTGCCAGTAGTACCGGACTAGCGGGGTACAATGAGCAGTTCTTC.

The rearrangement links TRBV28 to TRBJ1-2, with D possibly TRBD1 on 5 matching bases. The germline CDR1 and CDR2 sequences are MDHEN and SYDVKM. There are 15 residues in the CDR3. V lost 3 bases to trimming and J lost 2 bases, with 13 bases between them. The CDR3 sequence: CASSLSGTPNYGYTF. The CDR3 coding sequence is TGTGCCAGCAGTTTGAGCGGGACTCCGAACTATGGCTACACCTTC.

The rearrangement links TRBV6-1 to TRBJ2-3; D ambiguous. CDR3 length: 13 residues. Trimming stripped 7 bases from V and 2 bases from J, with 10 bases between. From germline, CDR1 is MNHNS and CDR2 SASEGT. This CDR3 reads CASMVTFTDTQYF. CDR3 coding DNA: TGTGCCAGCATGGTAACTTTCACAGATACGCAGTATTTT.

The rearrangement joins TRBV27 to TRBJ1-6; D is possibly TRBD1 (5 bases). Per germline, CDR1 MNHEY and CDR2 SMNVEV (reference sequence). The CDR3 is 16 amino acids. The V and J ends lost 5 bases and 0 bases respectively, with 11 bases between them. CDR3 sequence: CASSPYRSSYNSPLHF. The CDR3, as DNA: TGTGCCAGCAGTCCGTACAGGAGCTCCTATAATTCACCCCTCCACTTT.

This chain connects TRBV7-2 to TRBJ2-3; 11 bases align to TRBD2. The CDR3 runs to 17 residues. From germline, CDR1 is SGHTA and CDR2 FQGNSA. Losses at the gene ends were 4 bases for V and 2 bases for J; bases not matched to a gene: 8. The CDR3 DNA reads as TGTGCCAGCAGCTCCGAACTAGCGGGGGCCCTCACAGATACGCAGTATTTT. Protein: CASSSELAGALTDTQYF.

V gene TRBV19 combines with J gene TRBJ1-5; weak D call: TRBD1 (6 bases). V was cut by 5 bases and J by 0 bases, with 8 bases left in between. CDR3 size: 14 residues. In germline, CDR1 is LNHDA, CDR2 SQIVND (reference sequence). CDR3 DNA: TGTGCCAGTAGTGGGGACACTAGCAATCAGCCCCAGCATTTT. It translates to CASSGDTSNQPQHF.

The chain employs TRBV5-1 and TRBJ2-3; TRBD2 aligns across 16 bases. This CDR3 is built from 17 residues. V lost 4 bases and J lost 7; bases outside the gene matches: 9. Per the germline V gene, CDR1 is SGHRS and CDR2 is YFSETQ. The CDR3 DNA sequence: TGCGCCAGCAGCCCCGGGACTAGCGGGGGGGCCGCGCATACGCAGTATTTT. Encoded protein: CASSPGTSGGAAHTQYF.

This chain uses TRBV27 with TRBJ2-7; the match to TRBD2 covers 8 bases. From germline, CDR1 is MNHEY and CDR2 SMNVEV (reference sequence). The CDR3 spans 16 residues. With 6 bases clipped from V and 4 bases from J, the junction kept 14 bases outside the gene matches. The CDR3 coding sequence is TGTGCCAGCAGCTCCCCGGGGGGGGCAGGGTCTTACGAGCAGTACTTC. Encoded protein: CASSSPGGAGSYEQYF.

This sequence joins TRBV20-1 and TRBJ2-1; possible D gene TRBD1, 6 bases. Germline loops: CDR1 DFQATT, CDR2 SNEGSKA (reference sequence). The CDR3 consists of 11 residues. Trimming shortened V by 3 bases and J by 9 bases, and 9 bases separated the two germline ends. CDR3 nucleotides: TGCAGTGCTAGCACAGGGCTTGAGCAGTTCTTC. Translated: CSASTGLEQFF.

The chain uses TRBV28 and TRBJ2-7, with 10 bases identical to TRBD1. Germline CDR1 and CDR2: MDHEN and SYDVKM. CDR3 size: 17 residues. V trimming: 5 bases; J trimming: 5 bases; junction bases outside the gene matches: 15. The CDR3 loop reads CASSTYVSGTGDDEQYF. In DNA, the CDR3 is TGTGCCAGCAGTACCTACGTCTCCGGGACAGGGGATGACGAGCAGTACTTC.

In DNA form, the CDR3 reads TGTGCCAGCAGCTTGGCCGGGTACCGGGACTTACTATACAATGAGCAGTTCTTC. Translated: CASSLAGYRDLLYNEQFF. V is TRBV5-5 and J is TRBJ2-1, with a possible D match to TRBD2 (6 bases). The CDR3 is 18 amino acids. Looked up from germline, CDR1 is SGHKS and CDR2 is YYEKEE (reference sequence). Trimming stripped 0 bases from V and 4 bases from J, with 20 bases between.

CDR3 DNA: TGTGCCAGCAGCACGGACAGGGAGATCAATGAGCAGTTCTTC. This translates into CASSTDREINEQFF. The chain uses TRBV7-9 and TRBJ2-1; 8 nucleotides match TRBD1. The CDR3 is made up of 14 amino acids. V lost 5 bases and J lost 6; bases outside the gene matches: 6. Germline V gene sequence: CDR1 SEHNR, CDR2 FQNEAQ (reference sequence).

This clone occurred once. This chain uses TRBV16 with TRBJ1-1; weak D call: TRBD1 (5 bases). The length of the CDR3 is 14 residues. The V gene lost 2 bases and the J gene lost 5 bases, with 12 bases spanning the gap. Germline V CDR1 and CDR2: KGHSY, FQNENV. In DNA, the CDR3 is TGTGCCAGCAGCCAAGAGCGGGGGGGGACTGAAGCTTTCTTT. Amino acid sequence: CASSQERGGTEAFF.

The chain combines TRBV4-3 with TRBJ1-3, with TRBD1 identical over 9 bases. The CDR3 consists of 17 residues. The V segment lost 3 bases and the J segment 0 bases; nucleotides outside the gene matches: 6. Germline V CDR1 and CDR2: LGHNA, YSLEER. The CDR3 DNA reads TGCGCCAGCAGCCAGGACAGGGGTAAGGCCTCTGGAAACACCATATATTTT. Translation: CASSQDRGKASGNTIYF.

V gene TRBV2 combines with J gene TRBJ1-1; possibly TRBD1 for D (5 bases). CDR3 size: 15 residues. The ends were cut back, 2 bases at V and 8 bases at J, with 18 bases in the middle. Germline assignment: CDR1 SNHLY and CDR2 FYNNEI. The CDR3 DNA reads TGTGCCAGCAGTGAATTAAGGGGAATAGTGGCCGAAGCTTTCTTT. It codes for CASSELRGIVAEAFF.

The V and J genes are TRBV18 and TRBJ1-1; D gene unclear. The CDR3 length is 16 residues. The V end was cut by 3 bases, the J end by 6 bases, with 20 bases between. CDR1 KGHSH and CDR2 LQKENI come from the germline V gene. CDR3 DNA: TGTGCCAGCTCACCCCGTCCATCCGGGGAGATCGCTGAAGCTTTCTTT. Protein sequence: CASSPRPSGEIAEAFF.

The chain employs TRBV19 and TRBJ1-1; unclear D gene. Germline CDR1 and CDR2: LNHDA and SQIVND (reference sequence). CDR3 size: 16 residues. With 4 bases removed from V and 0 bases from J, the gap between germline ends came to 15 bases. CDR3 in DNA: TGTGCCAGTAGTAGCCCCCACAGACCCTTGAACACTGAAGCTTTCTTT. Translated, it gives CASSSPHRPLNTEAFF.

In this sample, this clone turned up a few times. The rearrangement links TRBV5-1 to TRBJ2-3; 10 bases are a match to TRBD1. This CDR3 spans 14 amino acids. Germline CDR1 reads SGHRS; CDR2 reads YFSETQ. Trimming cost V 6 bases and J 4 bases; bases outside gene matches: 5. CDR3 in DNA: TGCGCCAGCATCCGGGACAGGGGACCAGATACGCAGTATTTT. Its translation is CASIRDRGPDTQYF.

The chain couples TRBV10-3 to TRBJ1-2, with 7 bases lining up with TRBD1. The CDR3 runs to 15 residues. The V segment lost 0 bases and the J segment 8 bases; nucleotides outside the gene matches: 9. CDR1 is ENHRY and CDR2 is SYGVKD in the germline V gene. The CDR3, as DNA: TGTGCCATCAGTGAGTCGGTCGCCAGGGGGGCAGGCTACACCTTC. Translation gives CAISESVARGAGYTF.

This chain uses TRBV9 with TRBJ1-6; D possibly corresponds to TRBD1 (5 bases). From germline, CDR1 is SGDLS and CDR2 YYNGEE. V shed 0 bases and J shed 6 bases, with 10 bases lying between them. There are 15 residues in the CDR3. The CDR3 sequence is CASSVEGRPNSPLHF. CDR3 bases: TGTGCCAGCAGCGTAGAGGGGCGCCCTAATTCACCCCTCCACTTT.

The chain uses TRBV19 and TRBJ1-5; the D gene is possibly TRBD1 (6 bases). This CDR3 is 15 amino acids long. CDR1 is LNHDA and CDR2 is SQIVND in the germline V gene (reference sequence). Trimming removed 3 bases at V and 2 bases at J, with 11 bases between. The CDR3 sequence is CASSIPGAGNQPQHF. The CDR3 DNA reads as TGTGCCAGTAGTATCCCAGGGGCCGGCAATCAGCCCCAGCATTTT. Based on the CDR3 plus reference TRBV19 and TRBJ1-5, the full variable domain is DGGITQSPKYLFRKEGQNVTLSCEQNLNHDAMYWYRQDPGQGLRLIYYSQIVNDFQKGDIAEGYSVSREKKESFPLTVTSAQKNPTAFYLCASSIPGAGNQPQHFGDGTRLSIL.